Listed below are T cell receptor beta chains from one sample, sequenced in a study of molecular identifiers for immune sequencing clone quantification. One entry per CDR3 protein results from TCRdb running MiXCR on the PCR reads. The sample includes approximately 12,000 distinct CDR3 sequences, roughly 18% seen only once; the top ten take 1.3% to 1.5%. The sample taken for sequencing was naive CD8+ T cells from blood, with Jurkat cell RNA spiked in. The receptor set was obtained from a human donor in good health. Some libraries in this study had Jurkat cell RNA spiked in. The CDR3 runs from the conserved cysteine through the conserved F or W. A D gene is named only where the DNA matches it firmly. Rows may omit the clone size; those that give it use once, few, many or a size class.

J gene: TRBJ2-1
clone size: many
D gene: TRBD2
V gene: TRBV2
CDR3 DNA: TGTGCCAAACTAGCGGAGCCGTCCAATGAGCAGTTCTTC
CDR3 protein: CAKLAEPSNEQFF

J gene: TRBJ2-7
clone size: medium-sized
D gene: .
V gene: TRBV5-1
CDR3 DNA: TGCGCCAGCAGCTTGGCAGGCGGGGTCGTCTACGAGCAGTACTTC
CDR3 protein: CASSLAGGVVYEQYF

J gene: TRBJ2-1
clone size: .
D gene: .
V gene: TRBV19
CDR3 DNA: TGTGCCAGTAGTATTCCGTGGGGGGTAAGCTCCTACAATGAGCAGTTCTTC
CDR3 protein: CASSIPWGVSSYNEQFF

J gene: TRBJ2-1
clone size: medium-sized
D gene: TRBD1
V gene: TRBV4-1
CDR3 DNA: TGCGCCAGCAGCCACGAGACAGGGTACAATGAGCAGTTCTTC
CDR3 protein: CASSHETGYNEQFF

J gene: TRBJ1-5
clone size: medium-sized
D gene: .
V gene: TRBV28
CDR3 DNA: TGTGCCAGCAGTCCCATTAGGGTTAGCAATCAGCCCCAGCATTTT
CDR3 protein: CASSPIRVSNQPQHF

J gene: TRBJ2-7
clone size: medium-sized
D gene: .
V gene: TRBV30
CDR3 DNA: TGTGCCTTGGACCTCGTTAGTAGCGGCTCCTACGAGCAGTACTTC
CDR3 protein: CALDLVSSGSYEQYF

J gene: TRBJ2-2
clone size: medium-sized
D gene: TRBD2
V gene: TRBV7-6
CDR3 DNA: TGTGCCAGCAGCCTAGTTCCTAGCGGGGCGAACACCGGGGAGCTGTTTTTT
CDR3 protein: CASSLVPSGANTGELFF

J gene: TRBJ2-7
clone size: .
D gene: .
V gene: TRBV27
CDR3 DNA: TGTGCCAGCAGTTTACTTCCCGCTACCTACGAGCAGTACTTC
CDR3 protein: CASSLLPATYEQYF

J gene: TRBJ1-1
clone size: .
D gene: TRBD1
V gene: TRBV2
CDR3 DNA: TGTGCCAGCATTAATATGGGCCACAGGGGAACTGAAGCTTTCTTT
CDR3 protein: CASINMGHRGTEAFF

J gene: TRBJ2-3
clone size: .
D gene: TRBD1
V gene: TRBV20-1
CDR3 DNA: TGCAGTACGAGACAGGGCCTCTTTACCCCTAGCACAGATACGCAGTATTTT
CDR3 protein: CSTRQGLFTPSTDTQYF

J gene: TRBJ2-7
clone size: many
D gene: .
V gene: TRBV29-1
CDR3 DNA: TGCAGCGTTGTACGATTAGATACAGGCTCCTACGAGCAGTACTTC
CDR3 protein: CSVVRLDTGSYEQYF

J gene: TRBJ2-7
clone size: many
D gene: TRBD1
V gene: TRBV18
CDR3 DNA: TGTGCCAGCTCAGGTACTACGACGGGACAGGGGACCTACGAGCAGTACTTC
CDR3 protein: CASSGTTTGQGTYEQYF

J gene: TRBJ2-5
clone size: medium-sized
D gene: .
V gene: TRBV20-1
CDR3 DNA: TGCAGTGTAAGGGGTTTACAAGAGACCCAGTACTTC
CDR3 protein: CSVRGLQETQYF

J gene: TRBJ2-3
clone size: .
D gene: .
V gene: TRBV29-1
CDR3 DNA: TGCAGCGTTCGGCAGTGCACAGATACGCAGTATTTT
CDR3 protein: CSVRQCTDTQYF

J gene: TRBJ2-7
clone size: medium-sized
D gene: .
V gene: TRBV5-1
CDR3 DNA: TGCGCCAGCAGCTTGGCCGGGGGCTTCCTAGAGGAGCAGTACTTC
CDR3 protein: CASSLAGGFLEEQYF

J gene: TRBJ1-1
clone size: once
D gene: .
V gene: TRBV11-3
CDR3 DNA: TGTGCCAGCAGCCCCAGGGGCCTACTGGATATTGAAGCTTTCTTT
CDR3 protein: CASSPRGLLDIEAFF

J gene: TRBJ2-7
clone size: medium-sized
D gene: .
V gene: TRBV4-1
CDR3 DNA: TGCGCCAGCAGCCAAGAGAAGGGCTACGAGCAGTACTTC
CDR3 protein: CASSQEKGYEQYF

J gene: TRBJ2-1
clone size: medium-sized
D gene: TRBD2
V gene: TRBV7-9
CDR3 DNA: TGTGCCAGCAGCTTCCTCTCTAGCGGGAGTCGGAATGAGCAGTTCTTC
CDR3 protein: CASSFLSSGSRNEQFF

J gene: TRBJ2-7
clone size: .
D gene: TRBD1
V gene: TRBV5-4
CDR3 DNA: TGTGCCAGCAGCTGGCGCGGGACAGGGGACGAGCAGTACTTC
CDR3 protein: CASSWRGTGDEQYF

J gene: TRBJ2-3
clone size: medium-sized
D gene: TRBD2
V gene: TRBV7-6
CDR3 DNA: TGTGCCAGCAGCATTCTAGCGGGAGGGCCCACAGATACGCAGTATTTT
CDR3 protein: CASSILAGGPTDTQYF

J gene: TRBJ2-7
clone size: medium-sized
D gene: .
V gene: TRBV11-2
CDR3 DNA: TGTGCCAGCAGCGCCTATGGTGAGCAGTACTTC
CDR3 protein: CASSAYGEQYF

J gene: TRBJ1-2
clone size: many
D gene: .
V gene: TRBV7-9
CDR3 DNA: TGTGCCAGCAGCTTAGGGGTCTATGGCTACACCTTC
CDR3 protein: CASSLGVYGYTF

J gene: TRBJ2-6
clone size: medium-sized
D gene: .
V gene: TRBV19
CDR3 DNA: TGTGCCAGTAGTATTCACACAGTATTATCTGGGGCCAACGTCCTGACTTTC
CDR3 protein: CASSIHTVLSGANVLTF

J gene: TRBJ2-5
clone size: many
D gene: .
V gene: TRBV29-1
CDR3 DNA: TGCAGCGTTGAGGTCAAGGACCCTGCGGGGACCCAGTACTTC
CDR3 protein: CSVEVKDPAGTQYF

J gene: TRBJ2-7
clone size: many
D gene: .
V gene: TRBV3-1
CDR3 DNA: TGTGCCAGCAGCCCGTATGGCTACGAGCAGTACTTC
CDR3 protein: CASSPYGYEQYF

J gene: TRBJ2-7
clone size: .
D gene: .
V gene: TRBV20-1
CDR3 DNA: TGCAGCGCTAGAGGTTTAAGGGAAGGCTTCGAGCAGTACTTC
CDR3 protein: CSARGLREGFEQYF

J gene: TRBJ2-7
clone size: medium-sized
D gene: TRBD1
V gene: TRBV20-1
CDR3 DNA: TGCAGTGCTAGGTCCGGGACAGAGTTCTCCTACGAGCAGTACTTC
CDR3 protein: CSARSGTEFSYEQYF

J gene: TRBJ2-5
clone size: medium-sized
D gene: .
V gene: TRBV10-2
CDR3 DNA: TGCGCCAGCCGGAAACCCACGGCCCACCAAGAGACCCAGTACTTC
CDR3 protein: CASRKPTAHQETQYF